Sequencing of this T cell receptor (beta chain) was carried out in a study of blood T cell repertoires in COVID-19. Study context: Material from acute and convalescent COVID-19 was sourced from the United States, Italy and Spain. PBMCs, B-cell-depleted T cells, or T cells were the source of the cDNA or gDNA that made up the material.

There are 13 residues in the CDR3. V was trimmed by 6 bases and J by 6 bases, leaving 9 bases between them. The germline V gene encodes CDR1 SNHLY and CDR2 FYNNEI. This clone was found once. Original data processing: The authors estimated nucleated cell counts from reference gene primer amplification. Sequencing used immunoSEQ multiplex PCR; TCRdb keeps in-frame clones, though not all of them. V and J calls and clone size are as listed in that table; D and trimming were resolved from the DNA. The sample contains approximately 270,000 clones, approximately 91% of which appear only once. J is TRBJ1-6 and V is TRBV2; maybe TRBD1 (5 bases). Sequences were obtained from peripheral blood. This TCR came from a middle-aged man with acute or convalescent COVID-19. The CDR3 sequence is CASSGTPNSPLHF. In DNA, the CDR3 is TGTGCCAGCAGCGGGACTCCTAATTCACCCCTCCACTTT.